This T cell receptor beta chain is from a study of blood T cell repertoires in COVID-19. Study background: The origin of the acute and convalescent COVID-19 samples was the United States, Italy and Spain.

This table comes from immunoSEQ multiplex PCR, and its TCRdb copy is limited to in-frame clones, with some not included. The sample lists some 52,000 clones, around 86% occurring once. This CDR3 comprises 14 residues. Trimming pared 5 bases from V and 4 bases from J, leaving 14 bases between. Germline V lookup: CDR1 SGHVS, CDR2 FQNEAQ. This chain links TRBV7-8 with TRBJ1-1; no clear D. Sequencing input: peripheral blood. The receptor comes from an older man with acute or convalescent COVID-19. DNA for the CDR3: TGTGCCAGCAGCCCCATCTCGTTGCGCACTGAAGCTTTCTTT. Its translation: CASSPISLRTEAFF. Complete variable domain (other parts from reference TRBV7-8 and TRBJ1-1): GAGVSQSPRYKVAKRGQDVALRCDPISGHVSLFWYQQALGQGPEFLTYFQNEAQLDKSGLPSDRFFAERPEGSVSTLKIQRTQQEDSAVYLCASSPISLRTEAFFGQGTRLTVV.